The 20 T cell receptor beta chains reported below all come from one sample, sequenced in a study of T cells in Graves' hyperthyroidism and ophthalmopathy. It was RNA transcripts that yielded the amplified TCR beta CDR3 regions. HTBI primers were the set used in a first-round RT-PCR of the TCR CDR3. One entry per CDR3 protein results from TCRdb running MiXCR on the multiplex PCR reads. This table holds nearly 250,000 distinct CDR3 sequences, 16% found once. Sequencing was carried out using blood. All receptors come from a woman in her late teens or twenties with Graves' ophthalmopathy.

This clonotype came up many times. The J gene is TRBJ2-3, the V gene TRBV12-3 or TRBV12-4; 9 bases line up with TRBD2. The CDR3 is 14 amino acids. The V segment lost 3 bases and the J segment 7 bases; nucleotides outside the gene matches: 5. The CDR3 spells CASSLGGGAYTQYF. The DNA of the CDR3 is TGTGCCAGCAGTTTGGGCGGGGGGGCGTATACGCAGTATTTT.

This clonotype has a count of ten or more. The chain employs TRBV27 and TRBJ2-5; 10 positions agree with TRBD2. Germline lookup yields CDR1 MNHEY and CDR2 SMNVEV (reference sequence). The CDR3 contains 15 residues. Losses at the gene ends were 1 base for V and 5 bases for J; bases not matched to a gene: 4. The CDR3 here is CASSLWSGRGETQYF. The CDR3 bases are TGTGCCAGCAGTTTATGGAGCGGGAGGGGCGAGACCCAGTACTTC.

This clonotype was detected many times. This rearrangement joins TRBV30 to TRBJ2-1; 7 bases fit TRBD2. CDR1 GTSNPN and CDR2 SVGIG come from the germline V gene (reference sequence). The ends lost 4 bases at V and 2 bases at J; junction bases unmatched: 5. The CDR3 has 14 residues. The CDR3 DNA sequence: TGTGCCTGGACCGGGGGGAACGCCTACAATGAGCAGTTCTTC. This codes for CAWTGGNAYNEQFF.

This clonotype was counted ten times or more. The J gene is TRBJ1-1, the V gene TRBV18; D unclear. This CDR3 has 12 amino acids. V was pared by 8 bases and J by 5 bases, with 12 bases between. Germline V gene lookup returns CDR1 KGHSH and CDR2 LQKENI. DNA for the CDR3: TGTGCCAGCCGCAGCGGGGAGACTGAAGCTTTCTTT. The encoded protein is CASRSGETEAFF.

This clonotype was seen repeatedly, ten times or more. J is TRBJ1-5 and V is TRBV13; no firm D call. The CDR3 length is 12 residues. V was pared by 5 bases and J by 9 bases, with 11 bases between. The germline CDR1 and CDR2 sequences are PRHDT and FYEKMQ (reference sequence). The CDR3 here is CASSLKSGPQHF. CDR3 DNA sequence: TGTGCCAGCAGCCTCAAATCAGGGCCCCAGCATTTT.

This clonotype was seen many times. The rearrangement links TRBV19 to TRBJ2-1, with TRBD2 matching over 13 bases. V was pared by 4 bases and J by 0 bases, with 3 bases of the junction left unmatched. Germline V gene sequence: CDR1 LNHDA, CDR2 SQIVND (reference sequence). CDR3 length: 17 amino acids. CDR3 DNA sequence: TGTGCCAGTAGTAAGGGACTAGCGGGAAGCTCCTACAATGAGCAGTTCTTC. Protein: CASSKGLAGSSYNEQFF.

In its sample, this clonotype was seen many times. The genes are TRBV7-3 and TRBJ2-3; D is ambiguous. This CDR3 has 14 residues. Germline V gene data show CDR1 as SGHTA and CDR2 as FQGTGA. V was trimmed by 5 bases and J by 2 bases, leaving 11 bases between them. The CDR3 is CASSLDALTDTQYF. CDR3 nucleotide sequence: TGTGCCAGCAGCCTTGATGCCCTCACAGATACGCAGTATTTT.

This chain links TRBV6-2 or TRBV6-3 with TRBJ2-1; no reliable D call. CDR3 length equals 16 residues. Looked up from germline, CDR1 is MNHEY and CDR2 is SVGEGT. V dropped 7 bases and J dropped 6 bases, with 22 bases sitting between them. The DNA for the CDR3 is TGTGCCAGCACGGATCCAGCCCGTCCCTTAGGCAATGAGCAGTTCTTC. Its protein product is CASTDPARPLGNEQFF.

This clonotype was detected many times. CDR3 bases: TGTGCCAGCAGTTTAGCGGGACAGAACGAGCAGTACTTC. It specifies CASSLAGQNEQYF. The rearrangement joins TRBV27 to TRBJ2-7, with D tentatively TRBD1 (7 bases). The germline CDR1 and CDR2 sequences are MNHEY and SMNVEV (reference sequence). The CDR3 covers 13 residues. The V and J ends lost 2 bases and 5 bases respectively, with 10 bases between them.

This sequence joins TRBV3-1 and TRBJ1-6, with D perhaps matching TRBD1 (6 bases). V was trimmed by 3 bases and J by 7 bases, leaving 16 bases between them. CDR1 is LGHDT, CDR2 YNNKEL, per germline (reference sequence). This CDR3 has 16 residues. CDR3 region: CASSHRGGTGNSPLHF. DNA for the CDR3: TGTGCCAGCAGCCATCGGGGGGGTACAGGGAATTCACCCCTCCACTTT.

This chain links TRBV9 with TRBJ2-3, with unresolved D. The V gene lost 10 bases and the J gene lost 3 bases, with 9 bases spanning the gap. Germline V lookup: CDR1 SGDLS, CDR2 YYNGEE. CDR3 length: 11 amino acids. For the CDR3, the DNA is TGTGCCGGCCAAGGGACAGATACGCAGTATTTT. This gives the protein CAGQGTDTQYF.

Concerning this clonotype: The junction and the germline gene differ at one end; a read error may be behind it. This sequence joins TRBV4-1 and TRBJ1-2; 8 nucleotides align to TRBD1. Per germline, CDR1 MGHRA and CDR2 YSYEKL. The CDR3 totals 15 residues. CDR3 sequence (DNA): TGCGCCGGCAGCCAATCCAGGGGGCGCCTCTATGGCTACACCTTC. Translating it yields CAGSQSRGRLYGYTF.

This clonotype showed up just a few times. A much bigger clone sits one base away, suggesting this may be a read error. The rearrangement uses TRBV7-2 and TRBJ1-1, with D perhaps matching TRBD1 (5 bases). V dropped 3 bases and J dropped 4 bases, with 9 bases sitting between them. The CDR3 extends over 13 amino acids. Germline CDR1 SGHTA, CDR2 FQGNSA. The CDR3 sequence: CASSFEGTTEAFF. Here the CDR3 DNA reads TGTGCCAGCAGCTTCGAGGGGACCACTGAAGCTTTCTTT.

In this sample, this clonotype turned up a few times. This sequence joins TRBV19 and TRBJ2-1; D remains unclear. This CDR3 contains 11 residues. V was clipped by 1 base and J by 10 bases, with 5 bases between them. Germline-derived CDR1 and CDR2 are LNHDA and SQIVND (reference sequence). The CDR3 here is CASSIAGEQFF. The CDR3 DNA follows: TGTGCCAGTAGTATAGCCGGGGAGCAGTTCTTC.

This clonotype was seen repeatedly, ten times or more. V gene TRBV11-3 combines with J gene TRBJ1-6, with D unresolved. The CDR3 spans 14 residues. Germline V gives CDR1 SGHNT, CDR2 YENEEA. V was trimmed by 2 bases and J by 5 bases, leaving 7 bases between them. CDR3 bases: TGTGCCAGCAGCTTAAGTGCCGATAATTCACCCCTCCACTTT. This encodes CASSLSADNSPLHF.

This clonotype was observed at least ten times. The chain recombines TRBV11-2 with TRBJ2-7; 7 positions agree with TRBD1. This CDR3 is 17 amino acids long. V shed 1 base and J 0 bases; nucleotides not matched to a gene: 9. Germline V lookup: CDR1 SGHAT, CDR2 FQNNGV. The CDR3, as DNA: TGTGCCAGCAGCTTAGGGACAGGCGGACTCAGCTCCTACGAGCAGTACTTC. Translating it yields CASSLGTGGLSSYEQYF. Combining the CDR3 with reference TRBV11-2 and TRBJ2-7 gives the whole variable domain EAGVAQSPRYKIIEKRQSVAFWCNPISGHATLYWYQQILGQGPKLLIQFQNNGVVDDSQLPKDRFSAERLKGVDSTLKIQPAKLEDSAVYLCASSLGTGGLSSYEQYFGPGTRLTVT.

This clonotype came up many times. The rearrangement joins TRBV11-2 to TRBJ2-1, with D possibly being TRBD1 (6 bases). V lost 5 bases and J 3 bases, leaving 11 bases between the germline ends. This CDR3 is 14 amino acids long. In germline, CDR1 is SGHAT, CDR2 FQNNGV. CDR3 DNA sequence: TGTGCCAGCAGCCCGCGGACAGTCTACAATGAGCAGTTCTTC. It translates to CASSPRTVYNEQFF.

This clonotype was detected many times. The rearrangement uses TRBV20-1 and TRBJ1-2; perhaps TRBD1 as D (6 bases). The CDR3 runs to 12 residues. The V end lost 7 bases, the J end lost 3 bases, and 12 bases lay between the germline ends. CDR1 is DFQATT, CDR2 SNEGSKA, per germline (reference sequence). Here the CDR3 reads CSVTGYYYGYTF. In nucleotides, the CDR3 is TGCAGTGTTACAGGGTATTACTATGGCTACACCTTC.

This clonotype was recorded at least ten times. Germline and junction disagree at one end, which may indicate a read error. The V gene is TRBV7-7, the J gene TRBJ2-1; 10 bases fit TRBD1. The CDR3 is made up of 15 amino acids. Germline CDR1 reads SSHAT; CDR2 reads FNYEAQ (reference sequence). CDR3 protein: CASSTGTGAYNEQFF. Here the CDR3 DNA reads TGTGCTAGCAGCACCGGGACAGGGGCCTACAATGAGCAGTTCTTC.

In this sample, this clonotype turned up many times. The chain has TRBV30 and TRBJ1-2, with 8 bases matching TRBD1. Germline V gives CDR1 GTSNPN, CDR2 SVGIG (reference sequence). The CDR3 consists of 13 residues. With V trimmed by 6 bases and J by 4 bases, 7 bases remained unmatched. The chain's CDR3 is CACRTGIGYGYTF. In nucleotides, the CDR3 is TGTGCCTGTAGGACAGGGATCGGCTATGGCTACACCTTC.